These T cell receptor beta chains were read from a single sample in a study of control samples from healthy donors and cancer patients. The protocol was immunoSEQ multiplex PCR, while the TCRdb copy is restricted to in-frame clones and leaves out a portion. The data contain 170,000 or so clones, 75% to 95% of them singletons. The material sequenced was blood. The origin of the receptors is a woman aged 40 to 55 in good health. CDR3s include the opening cysteine and the closing phenylalanine or tryptophan. D genes are given only for firm matches. Size values are once, few and many counts, or a class for expanded clones, and some rows have none.

size,D,J,V,DNA,CDR3
-,-,TRBJ2-1,TRBV5-5,TGTGCCAGCAGCTTTGATCCCGCGGGAGAGCAGTTCTTC,CASSFDPAGEQFF
-,-,TRBJ1-1,TRBV23-1,TGCGCCAGCAGTCAATCTTGGACACCGAACACTGAAGCTTTCTTT,CASSQSWTPNTEAFF
-,-,TRBJ2-4,TRBV6-6,TGTGCCAGCAGTTACGGCAGTTTGGGAAACATTCAGTACTTC,CASSYGSLGNIQYF
-,-,TRBJ1-1,TRBV6-1,TGTGCCAGCAGTGAAACGGGGGTGAGAGCTTTCTTT,CASSETGVRAFF
-,-,TRBJ1-1,TRBV7-2,TGTGCCAGCAGCTTAGTGGTGGGAGTGAACACTGAAGCTTTCTTT,CASSLVVGVNTEAFF
-,-,TRBJ1-1,TRBV14,TGTGCCAGCAGCCTCCAGTCGAACACTGAAGCTTTCTTT,CASSLQSNTEAFF
-,-,TRBJ1-1,TRBV4-1,TGCGCCAGCAGTCGAGGGCCGAACACTGAAGCTTTCTTT,CASSRGPNTEAFF
-,-,TRBJ2-1,TRBV7-9,TGTGCCAGCAGCTTTCCCGTGAACCGAAACGAAGACAATGAGCAGTTCTTC,CASSFPVNRNEDNEQFF
once,-,TRBJ2-6,TRBV4-2,TGTGCCAGCAGCCAAGAGGGCAGGGACCTGTACTCTGGGGCCAACGTCCTGACTTTC,CASSQEGRDLYSGANVLTF
-,-,TRBJ2-1,TRBV29-1,TGCAGCGTTTCGGCGGTTTATTACAATGAGCAGTTCTTC,CSVSAVYYNEQFF
-,-,TRBJ2-1,TRBV27,TGTGCCAGCATTCATTCCGGGGGCAATGAGCAGTTCTTC,CASIHSGGNEQFF
-,-,TRBJ1-6,TRBV5-1,TGCGCCAGCAGCCCGGGTACAAGGCTTTACAATTCACCCCTCCACTTT,CASSPGTRLYNSPLHF
-,-,TRBJ1-2,TRBV2,TGTGCCAGCAGTAACTCAGGGCGAGTCAACTATGGCTACACCTTC,CASSNSGRVNYGYTF
-,TRBD1,TRBJ2-1,TRBV5-1,TGCGCCAGCACAACCGGGGACAGTGACAATGAGCAGTTCTTC,CASTTGDSDNEQFF
-,TRBD1,TRBJ1-6,TRBV7-3,TGTGCCAGCAGCTCATCCGGGACAGGGAATTCACCCCTCCACTTT,CASSSSGTGNSPLHF
-,-,TRBJ1-2,TRBV19,TGTGCCAGTAGCGCCTCAGGGCGCCGGTATGGCTACACCTTC,CASSASGRRYGYTF
-,-,TRBJ1-3,TRBV18,TGTGCCAGCTCGCCGGAACAGGGCCTCTCTGGAAACACCATATATTTT,CASSPEQGLSGNTIYF
-,TRBD1,TRBJ1-5,TRBV5-1,TGCGCCAGCAGCCCCCCGGACAGGGGCAATCAGCCCCAGCATTTT,CASSPPDRGNQPQHF
few,TRBD1,TRBJ1-1,TRBV29-1,TGCAGCACTTTTACAGGGGGTCAGGACACTGAAGCTTTCTTT,CSTFTGGQDTEAFF
-,-,TRBJ1-2,TRBV6-2/TRBV6-3,TGTGCCAGCAGTAAAGGGGAATACTATGGCTACACCTTC,CASSKGEYYGYTF
-,-,TRBJ2-3,TRBV2,TGTGCCAGCACCAGTCTCGCGGCGGCGTCCGGGACAGATACGCAGTATTTT,CASTSLAAASGTDTQYF
-,-,TRBJ1-1,TRBV15,TGTGCCACCAGCAGTGAGGGGGTGTACGCTTTCTTT,CATSSEGVYAFF
-,-,TRBJ1-1,TRBV19,TGTGCCAGTAGACCCTCCGGGGTGAACACTGAAGCTTTCTTT,CASRPSGVNTEAFF
-,-,TRBJ2-7,TRBV6-2/TRBV6-3,TGTGCCAGCAGCCGGATCGACACGAGCTCCTACGAGCAGTACTTC,CASSRIDTSSYEQYF
-,-,TRBJ2-1,TRBV4-1,TGCGCCAGCAGCCAACCGCCTACATACTCCAATGAGCAGTTCTTC,CASSQPPTYSNEQFF
-,TRBD2,TRBJ2-7,TRBV7-9,TGTGCCAGCCAGATTCGGGGGGATGCCTACGAGCAGTACTTC,CASQIRGDAYEQYF
-,-,TRBJ2-5,TRBV19,TGTGCCAGTAGTGCCCTCGGGACCGCTGAAGAGACCCAGTACTTC,CASSALGTAEETQYF
-,-,TRBJ1-2,TRBV19,TGTGCCAGTAGTATAGGAAGAAACTATGGCTACACCTTC,CASSIGRNYGYTF
-,-,TRBJ2-5,TRBV5-4,TGTGCCAGCAGCTTGGGTCGGGTTACATCGGAGACCCAGTACTTC,CASSLGRVTSETQYF
-,-,TRBJ2-7,TRBV27,TGTGCCAGCTTACCCGAGCAGTACTTC,CASLPEQYF
-,-,TRBJ1-1,TRBV5-4,TGTGCCAGCAGCTTGGCGGCAGGCGCCACTGAAGCTTTCTTT,CASSLAAGATEAFF
-,-,TRBJ1-6,TRBV6-5,TGTGCCAGCAGGGAGGGGGAACAAACAGGTTCACCCCTCCACTTT,CASREGEQTGSPLHF
-,TRBD1,TRBJ1-2,TRBV6-5,TGTGCCAGCAGCCGTCCCGGGACAGGCAGGATTGGCTACACCTTC,CASSRPGTGRIGYTF
-,-,TRBJ2-3,TRBV29-1,TGCAGCGTTCACACAGATACGCAGTATTTT,CSVHTDTQYF
-,-,TRBJ2-7,TRBV4-1,TGCGCCAGCAGCCAAGAGGGGGGGGCCTCCTACGAGCAGTACTTC,CASSQEGGASYEQYF
-,-,TRBJ2-2,TRBV5-1,TGCGCCAGCAGCTTGGATGGCACCGGGGAGCTGTTTTTT,CASSLDGTGELFF
-,TRBD2,TRBJ2-7,TRBV3-1/TRBV3-2,TGTGCCAGCAGCCAGGGTAGCGGGGACTACGAGCAGTACTTC,CASSQGSGDYEQYF
-,-,TRBJ2-4,TRBV7-9,TGTGCCACCTCCCCTGAGTGGACTCTAGCCAAAAACATTCAGTACTTC,CATSPEWTLAKNIQYF
-,-,TRBJ1-3,TRBV13,TGTGCCAGCAGCTTTGGTCTGGGCTCTGGAAACACCATATATTTT,CASSFGLGSGNTIYF
-,TRBD2,TRBJ2-5,TRBV7-6,TGTGCCAGCAGCTTAGGGCTAGCGGGGGGGCCCATCGAAGAGACCCAGTACTTC,CASSLGLAGGPIEETQYF
-,TRBD2,TRBJ2-3,TRBV6-1,TGTGCCAGCAGTTCACTAGCGGGGGACACAGATACGCAGTATTTT,CASSSLAGDTDTQYF
-,-,TRBJ2-2,TRBV12-3/TRBV12-4,TGTGCCAGCAGTCACACCGGGGAGCTGTTTTTT,CASSHTGELFF
-,-,TRBJ1-2,TRBV6-5,TGTGCCAGCAGTTTCCGGGGGAGACGGGGCTACACCTTC,CASSFRGRRGYTF
-,-,TRBJ1-1,TRBV14,TGTGCCAGCAGCCAAGACTCCGAAGCTTTCTTT,CASSQDSEAFF
-,-,TRBJ1-2,TRBV14,TGTGCCAGCAGCCCTTGGGGGGAGCGAGAACCCACCTTC,CASSPWGEREPTF
-,-,TRBJ1-1,TRBV7-9,TGTGCCAGCAAACAGGTTGAGGGAACTGAAGCTTTCTTT,CASKQVEGTEAFF
-,-,TRBJ2-7,TRBV5-1,TGCGCCAGCAGCTTTTCAGGGGACGCGTACTTC,CASSFSGDAYF